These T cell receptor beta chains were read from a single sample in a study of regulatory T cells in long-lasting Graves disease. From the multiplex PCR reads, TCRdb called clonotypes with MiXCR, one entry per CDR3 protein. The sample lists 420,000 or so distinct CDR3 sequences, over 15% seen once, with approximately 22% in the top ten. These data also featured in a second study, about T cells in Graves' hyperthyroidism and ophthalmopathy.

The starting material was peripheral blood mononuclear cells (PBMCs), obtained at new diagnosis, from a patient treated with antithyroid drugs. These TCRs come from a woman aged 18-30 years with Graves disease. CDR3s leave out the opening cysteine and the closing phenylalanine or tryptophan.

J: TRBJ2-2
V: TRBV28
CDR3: ASSLEGAFPGELF

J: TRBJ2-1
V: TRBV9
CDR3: ASGGGSSVVTNEQF

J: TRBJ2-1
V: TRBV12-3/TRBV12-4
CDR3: ASTIGTNNEQF

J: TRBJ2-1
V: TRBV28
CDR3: ASSSRTSGNEQF

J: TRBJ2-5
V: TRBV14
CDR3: ASSQVVGAVETQY

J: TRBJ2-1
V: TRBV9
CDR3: ASSVEDNEQF

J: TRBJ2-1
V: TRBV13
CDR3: ASEADGSYNEQF

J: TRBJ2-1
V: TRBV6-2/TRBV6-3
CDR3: ASSYLGNNEQF

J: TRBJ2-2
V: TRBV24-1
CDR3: ATSDFSGGGNTGELF

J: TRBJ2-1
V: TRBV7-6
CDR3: ASSFRTPIYNEQF

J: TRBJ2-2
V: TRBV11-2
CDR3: ATTGQGASGELF

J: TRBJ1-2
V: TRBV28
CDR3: ASSLGAGGHYGYT

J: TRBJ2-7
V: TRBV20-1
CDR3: SARVLLLAGGRYEQY

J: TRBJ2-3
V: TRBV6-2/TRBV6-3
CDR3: ASSNKVVAGYTDTQY

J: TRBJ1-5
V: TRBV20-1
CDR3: SARTGGHSNQPQH

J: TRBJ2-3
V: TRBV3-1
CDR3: TSSQVGSITDTQY

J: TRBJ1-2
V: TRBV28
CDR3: ASRLTGEANYGYT

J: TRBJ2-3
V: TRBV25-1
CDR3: ASSSLWSTDTQY

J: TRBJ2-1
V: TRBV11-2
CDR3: ASSSGLALQEQF

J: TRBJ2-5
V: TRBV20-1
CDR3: SARDPWLARRQETQY

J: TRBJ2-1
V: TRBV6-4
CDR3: ASSEREYNEQF

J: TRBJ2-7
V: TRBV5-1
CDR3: ASSLVDNPSYEQY

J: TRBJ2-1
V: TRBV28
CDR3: ASSNRPQRFYNEQF

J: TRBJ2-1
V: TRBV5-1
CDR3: ASSRTGTSYNEQF

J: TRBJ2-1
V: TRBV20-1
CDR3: RIAGGGHNEQF

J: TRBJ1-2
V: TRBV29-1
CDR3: SGQGANGYT

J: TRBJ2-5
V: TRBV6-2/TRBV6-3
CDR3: ASSTTLGLGETQY

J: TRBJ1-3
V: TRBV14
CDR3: ASSPMASLSGNTIY

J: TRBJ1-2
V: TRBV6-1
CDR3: ASTMDTYYGYT

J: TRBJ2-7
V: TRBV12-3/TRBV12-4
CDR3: ASSWGRRAAGGKLLNEQY

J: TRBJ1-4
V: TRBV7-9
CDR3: ASSLAADLNEKLV

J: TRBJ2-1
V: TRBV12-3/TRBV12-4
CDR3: ASGFGGAYNEQF

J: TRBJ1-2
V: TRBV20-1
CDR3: SARPGLGYYGYT

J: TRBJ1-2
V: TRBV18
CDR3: ASSPDRDGYGHT

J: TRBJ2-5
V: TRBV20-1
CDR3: SAGRETQY

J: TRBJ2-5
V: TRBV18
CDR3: ASSADRNQETQY